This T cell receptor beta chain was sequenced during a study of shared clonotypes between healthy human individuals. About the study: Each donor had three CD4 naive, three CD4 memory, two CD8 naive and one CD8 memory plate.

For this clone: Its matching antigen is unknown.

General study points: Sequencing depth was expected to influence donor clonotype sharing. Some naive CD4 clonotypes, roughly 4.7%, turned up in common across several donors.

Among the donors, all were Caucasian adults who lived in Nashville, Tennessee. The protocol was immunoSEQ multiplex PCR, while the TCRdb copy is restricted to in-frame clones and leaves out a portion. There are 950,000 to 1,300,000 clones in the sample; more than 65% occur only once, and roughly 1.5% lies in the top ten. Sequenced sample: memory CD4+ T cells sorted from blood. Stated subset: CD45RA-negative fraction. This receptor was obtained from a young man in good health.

CDR3 sequence: CASSVLGNYNEQFF. The CDR3 bases are TGTGCCAGCAGTGTTTTGGGAAACTACAATGAGCAGTTCTTC. The chain recombines TRBV2 with TRBJ2-1; no reliable D call. Germline V gene sequence: CDR1 SNHLY, CDR2 FYNNEI. V shed 4 bases and J shed 3 bases, with 10 bases lying between them. The CDR3 spans 14 residues.